The 16 T cell receptor beta chains in this list originate from one sample, sequenced in a study of blood T cell repertoires in COVID-19. TCRdb's copy holds only in-frame clones and misses some; the assay was immunoSEQ multiplex PCR. Of about 240,000 clones detected, 70% to 90% appear once; the ten largest clones hold under 0.95%. Sequenced: peripheral blood. Source of these receptors: a woman aged 30 to 39 with acute or convalescent COVID-19.

The chain employs TRBV30 and TRBJ2-5, with D hard to call. The V and J ends lost 0 bases and 6 bases respectively, with 8 bases between them. The CDR3 contains 12 residues. Looked up from germline, CDR1 is GTSNPN and CDR2 is SVGIG (reference sequence). In nucleotides, the CDR3 is TGTGCCTGGAGTGTCCAAGCGAAGACCCAGTACTTC. Amino acid sequence: CAWSVQAKTQYF.

The V and J genes are TRBV6-5 and TRBJ1-5; the match to TRBD1 covers 7 bases. Germline V gives CDR1 MNHEY, CDR2 SVGAGI. This CDR3 is built from 15 residues. Trimming at V came to 7 bases and at J to 6 bases, leaving 12 bases not matched to a gene. The CDR3 here is CASTRTGDKGQPQHF. The CDR3 bases are TGTGCCAGCACCAGAACAGGGGATAAGGGTCAGCCCCAGCATTTT.

The chain couples TRBV30 to TRBJ2-5; 7 positions match TRBD2. CDR1 and CDR2 from the germline V gene are GTSNPN and SVGIG (reference sequence). This CDR3 contains 15 residues. After removal of 0 bases from V and 5 bases from J, the junction contained 9 bases not matched to a gene. In nucleotides, the CDR3 is TGTGCCTGGAGTGTAGCGGGAATTAGTAGGGAGACCCAGTACTTC. Its translation: CAWSVAGISRETQYF. Full variable domain (remainder filled in from reference TRBV30 and TRBJ2-5): SQTIHQWPATLVQPVGSPLSLECTVEGTSNPNLYWYRQAAGRGLQLLFYSVGIGQISSEVPQNLSASRPQDRQFILSSKKLLLSDSGFYLCAWSVAGISRETQYFGPGTRLLVL.

This clone has more than one count but fewer than ten. This chain uses TRBV12-3 or TRBV12-4 with TRBJ1-4; D is unresolved. Deletions cut 2 bases from V and 8 bases from J, with 3 bases between. The CDR3 totals 11 residues. CDR3 DNA sequence: TGTGCCAGCAGTTTATCGGAAAAACTGTTTTTT. Amino acids: CASSLSEKLFF.

This clone was detected once. This chain joins TRBV11-2 and TRBJ2-7; 8 bases fit TRBD2. Losses at the gene ends were 4 bases for V and 7 bases for J; bases not matched to a gene: 9. CDR3 length equals 14 residues. The germline V gene has CDR1 SGHAT and CDR2 FQNNGV. CDR3 sequence reads: CASSSGLGSREQYF. The CDR3 nucleotides read TGTGCCAGCAGCTCGGGACTAGGTTCGCGAGAGCAGTACTTC.

The genes are TRBV10-3 and TRBJ2-3; a possible D gene is TRBD2 (5 bases). The germline V gene has CDR1 ENHRY and CDR2 SYGVKD. The CDR3 has 13 amino acids. V dropped 7 bases and J dropped 1 base, with 9 bases sitting between them. CDR3 region: CAIMRVRTDTQYF. Here the CDR3 DNA reads TGTGCCATCATGAGGGTCCGCACAGATACGCAGTATTTT.

V gene TRBV2 combines with J gene TRBJ2-2; D is unresolved. Trimming removed 10 bases from V and 0 bases from J, with 18 bases in between. The CDR3 is 16 residues long. Germline CDR1 SNHLY, CDR2 FYNNEI. The CDR3 protein is CATLTPLLANTGELFF. The CDR3, as DNA: TGTGCCACCTTGACTCCATTGCTCGCGAACACCGGGGAGCTGTTTTTT.

The chain joins TRBV18 to TRBJ2-5, with TRBD2 identical over 7 bases. V lost 5 bases, J lost 2 bases, and 8 bases stayed unmatched. This CDR3 has 15 amino acids. CDR1 KGHSH and CDR2 LQKENI come from the germline V gene. This CDR3 reads CASSWGGGHQETQYF. The CDR3 DNA reads TGTGCCAGCTCATGGGGGGGAGGTCATCAAGAGACCCAGTACTTC.

This rearrangement joins TRBV11-2 to TRBJ1-2, with D possibly being TRBD1 (6 bases). Between the trimmed V and J ends, which lost 2 bases and 2 bases, there was a span of 9 bases. From germline, CDR1 is SGHAT and CDR2 FQNNGV. The CDR3 sequence is 14 residues long. CDR3 loop: CASSLTGSNYGYTF. CDR3 nucleotide sequence: TGTGCCAGCAGCTTAACAGGGTCGAACTATGGCTACACCTTC.

The chain recombines TRBV5-3 with TRBJ2-7, with 9 positions matching TRBD1. TRBV5-3 carries the ORF label, with uncertain function. The V and J ends lost 4 bases and 5 bases, in that order; junction bases with no gene match: 10. The CDR3 is made up of 15 amino acids. As DNA, the CDR3 is TGTGCCAGAAGCCCAATCCGGGACAGGGTGCACGAGCAGTACTTC. This translates into CARSPIRDRVHEQYF.

The DNA of the CDR3 is TGTGCCAGCAGTAAACTTAGCGGGAGTAGCACAGATACGCAGTATTTT. This encodes CASSKLSGSSTDTQYF. The gene calls are TRBV6-2 or TRBV6-3 and TRBJ2-3; TRBD2 aligns across 9 bases. Germline V gene sequence: CDR1 MNHEY, CDR2 SVGEGT. This CDR3 spans 16 amino acids. The V gene end was trimmed by 5 bases and the J gene end by 0 bases; junction bases not matched to a gene: 6.

The chain employs TRBV19 and TRBJ2-7, with 7 positions matching TRBD2. The J segment lost 5 bases and the V segment lost 0 bases, leaving 7 bases of the junction unmatched. Germline CDR1 is LNHDA and CDR2 is SQIVND (reference sequence). The CDR3 spans 15 residues. This chain's CDR3 is CASSIEGGRNHEQYF. The CDR3 region has the DNA TGTGCCAGTAGTATAGAGGGAGGGCGGAACCACGAGCAGTACTTC. The variable domain in full, completed from reference TRBV19 and TRBJ2-7, reads DGGITQSPKYLFRKEGQNVTLSCEQNLNHDAMYWYRQDPGQGLRLIYYSQIVNDFQKGDIAEGYSVSREKKESFPLTVTSAQKNPTAFYLCASSIEGGRNHEQYFGPGTRLTVT.

This clone showed up just once. This rearrangement joins TRBV5-1 to TRBJ2-6, with TRBD1 identical over 7 bases. The V gene end was trimmed by 2 bases and the J gene end by 4 bases; junction bases not matched to a gene: 12. This CDR3 is built from 18 residues. Germline V gene sequence: CDR1 SGHRS, CDR2 YFSETQ. CDR3 sequence: CASSLNRGLGVGANVLTF. The CDR3 DNA follows: TGCGCCAGCAGCTTAAACAGGGGCCTGGGAGTCGGGGCCAACGTCCTGACTTTC.

The chain carries TRBV19 and TRBJ2-5; 12 bases fit TRBD2. V lost 7 bases to trimming and J lost 1 base; unmatched junction nucleotides: 4. Germline V gene sequence: CDR1 LNHDA, CDR2 SQIVND (reference sequence). The CDR3 spans 15 residues. In nucleotides, the CDR3 is TGTGCCAGTACGTGGACTAGCGGGATCCAAGAGACCCAGTACTTC. Amino acid sequence: CASTWTSGIQETQYF.

The gene calls are TRBV11-3 and TRBJ2-7; 7 bases fit TRBD2. V lost 5 bases to trimming and J lost 1 base; unmatched junction nucleotides: 14. Germline loops: CDR1 SGHNT, CDR2 YENEEA. This CDR3 region has 17 residues. As DNA, the CDR3 is TGTGCCAGCAGCCCCGGGGGGATGGGAGCTGGTTCCTACGAGCAGTACTTC. Translation: CASSPGGMGAGSYEQYF.

J is TRBJ2-7 and V is TRBV30; 10 bases match TRBD2. Germline V gene lookup returns CDR1 GTSNPN and CDR2 SVGIG (reference sequence). V lost 0 bases to trimming and J lost 9 bases; unmatched junction nucleotides: 8. CDR3 length: 14 residues. CDR3 in amino acids: CAWSVGLAGDGQYF. In DNA form, the CDR3 reads TGTGCCTGGAGTGTAGGGCTAGCGGGAGACGGGCAGTACTTC.